This T cell receptor beta chain was sequenced during a study of T-cell reconstitution after alpha-beta-depleted transplantation in children. With respect to this clonotype: Antigen specificity is unknown.

TCRbeta library construction was performed incorporating unique molecular identifiers. TCRdb passed the PCR reads through MiXCR, listing each CDR3 protein once. In the table there are about 110,000 distinct CDR3 sequences, about 6.4% of which are singletons. Study-wide findings and caveats: Reports say that about two months after transplant, the alpha-beta T cells came out of several hundred graft clones that had expanded. Surviving recipient T cells and thymic progenitors produced the high day-60 TCRbeta diversity seen in some patients. Counts and diversity of T cells one year after transplant came mostly from newly produced T cells.

This CDR3 is 16 amino acids long. Germline lookup yields CDR1 SGDLS and CDR2 YYNGEE. V shed 4 bases and J 4 bases; nucleotides not matched to a gene: 10. The rearrangement links TRBV9 to TRBJ2-1; TRBD2 agrees at 8 bases. This TCR was sampled from a male patient aged 2 to 10 who had a stem cell transplant for acute lymphoblastic leukemia, so the T cells may come from the graft donor. The material was PBMCs, mostly from graft donor cells, obtained 360 days after TCRalphabeta/CD19-depleted stem cell transplant. CDR3 protein: CASSSRGGRGYNEQFF. DNA for the CDR3: TGTGCCAGCAGCTCCCGGGGGGGGCGAGGGTACAATGAGCAGTTCTTC.